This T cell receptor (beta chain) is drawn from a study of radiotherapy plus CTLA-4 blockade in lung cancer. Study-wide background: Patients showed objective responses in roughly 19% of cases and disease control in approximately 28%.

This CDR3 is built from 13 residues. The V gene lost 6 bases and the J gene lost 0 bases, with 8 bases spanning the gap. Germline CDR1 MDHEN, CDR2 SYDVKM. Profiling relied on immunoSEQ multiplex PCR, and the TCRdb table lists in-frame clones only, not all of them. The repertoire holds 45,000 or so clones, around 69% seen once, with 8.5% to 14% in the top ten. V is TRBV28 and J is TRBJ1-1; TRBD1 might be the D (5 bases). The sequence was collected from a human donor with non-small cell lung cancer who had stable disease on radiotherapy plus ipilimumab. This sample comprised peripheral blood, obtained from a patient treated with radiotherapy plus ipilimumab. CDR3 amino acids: CASRDSLNTEAFF. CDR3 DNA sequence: TGTGCCAGCAGAGACAGCCTGAACACTGAAGCTTTCTTT.